This T cell receptor beta chain was retrieved from a study of cytomegalovirus exposure and HLA in healthy donors. The ends were cut back, 1 base at V and 6 bases at J, with 11 bases in the middle. CDR3 size: 14 residues. The germline V gene encodes CDR1 SEHNR and CDR2 FQNEAQ (reference sequence). About this clone itself: What it recognizes is unknown.

Study-level findings and limits: 150 or so TCR beta chains were listed as cytomegalovirus-associated.

Assay: immunoSEQ multiplex PCR; the TCRdb copy retains only in-frame clones and omits some. The data show about 400,000 clones, roughly 85% seen once. This clonotype originated in a woman aged 18 to 35 in good health and CMV-seronegative. V gene TRBV7-9 combines with J gene TRBJ2-3; D is possibly TRBD2 (5 bases). The sample consisted of PBMCs. The CDR3 DNA follows: TGTGCCAGCAGCTTAGGAGGGTCGAAGGATACGCAGTATTTT. Protein: CASSLGGSKDTQYF.